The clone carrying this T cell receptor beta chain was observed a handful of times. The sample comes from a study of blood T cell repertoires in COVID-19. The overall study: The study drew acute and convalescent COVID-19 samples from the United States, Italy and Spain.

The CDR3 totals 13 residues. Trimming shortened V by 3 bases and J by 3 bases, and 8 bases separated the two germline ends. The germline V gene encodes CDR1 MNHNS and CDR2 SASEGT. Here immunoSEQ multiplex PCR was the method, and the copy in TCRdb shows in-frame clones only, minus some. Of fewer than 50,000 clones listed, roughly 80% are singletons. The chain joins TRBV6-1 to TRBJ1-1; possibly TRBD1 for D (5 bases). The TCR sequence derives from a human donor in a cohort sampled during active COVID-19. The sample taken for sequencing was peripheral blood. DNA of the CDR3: TGTGCCAGCAGTGAGGCCAGGGACACTGAAGCTTTCTTT. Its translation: CASSEARDTEAFF.